This is a list of T cell receptor beta chains from one sample in a study of cytomegalovirus exposure and HLA in healthy donors. Clones were read by immunoSEQ multiplex PCR, and TCRdb kept only the in-frame ones, dropping some. Of around 150,000 clones in the sample, 65% to 80% were seen once. Sequenced sample: PBMCs. The receptors stem from a woman between 40 and 55 years old in good health and CMV-seropositive. Both conserved end residues are part of each CDR3. Fields, in order: clone size, D gene, J gene, V gene, CDR3 DNA, CDR3 protein. D genes are given only for firm matches. Clone size, where shown, is once, few, many, or a class for clones that have expanded.

abundance: NA; d_gene: NA; j_gene: TRBJ2-7; v_gene: TRBV6-5; CDR3nt: TGTGCCAGCAGTTCCCCGGGACTGGGTTGGAGGCAGTACTTC; CDR3aa: CASSSPGLGWRQYF
abundance: NA; d_gene: NA; j_gene: TRBJ2-4; v_gene: TRBV27; CDR3nt: TGTGCCAGCAGTTTCCCCGGACACCAGTCCGCCAAAAACATTCAGTACTTC; CDR3aa: CASSFPGHQSAKNIQYF
abundance: NA; d_gene: NA; j_gene: TRBJ2-7; v_gene: TRBV10-3; CDR3nt: TGTGCCATCAGTGAGGGGGGGTCCTACGAGCAGTACTTC; CDR3aa: CAISEGGSYEQYF
abundance: NA; d_gene: TRBD1; j_gene: TRBJ1-2; v_gene: TRBV6-5; CDR3nt: TGTGCCAGCAGTCAACAGGGGGCTAATGGCTACACCTTC; CDR3aa: CASSQQGANGYTF
abundance: once; d_gene: TRBD2; j_gene: TRBJ2-5; v_gene: TRBV11-2; CDR3nt: TGTGCCAGCAGCCTGAACGGACTAGCGGGAGGAGAGACCCAGTACTTC; CDR3aa: CASSLNGLAGGETQYF
abundance: NA; d_gene: NA; j_gene: TRBJ1-4; v_gene: TRBV7-8; CDR3nt: TGTGCCAGCAGCTCGGGACTTACGGGAGAAAAACTGTTTTTT; CDR3aa: CASSSGLTGEKLFF
abundance: NA; d_gene: NA; j_gene: TRBJ2-3; v_gene: TRBV28; CDR3nt: TGTGCCAGCAGTGACAGTGCTAGCACAGATACGCAGTATTTT; CDR3aa: CASSDSASTDTQYF
abundance: NA; d_gene: NA; j_gene: TRBJ2-7; v_gene: TRBV5-6; CDR3nt: TGTGCCAGCACCAGTACACATTACGCCTACGAGCAGTACTTC; CDR3aa: CASTSTHYAYEQYF
abundance: once; d_gene: NA; j_gene: TRBJ1-5; v_gene: TRBV15; CDR3nt: TGTGCCACCAGCAGAGGCGGGGCGGCGGAGCAGCCCCAGCATTTT; CDR3aa: CATSRGGAAEQPQHF
abundance: NA; d_gene: NA; j_gene: TRBJ1-5; v_gene: TRBV19; CDR3nt: TGTGCCAGTAGGGGCTGGACACAAGATCAGCCCCAGCATTTT; CDR3aa: CASRGWTQDQPQHF
abundance: NA; d_gene: TRBD1; j_gene: TRBJ1-1; v_gene: TRBV5-1; CDR3nt: TGCGCCAGCAGCTTTACAGGGGGCAACACTGAAGCTTTCTTT; CDR3aa: CASSFTGGNTEAFF
abundance: NA; d_gene: TRBD1; j_gene: TRBJ1-1; v_gene: TRBV10-3; CDR3nt: TGTGCCATCAGTGGACAGGGCGGAACTGAAGCTTTCTTT; CDR3aa: CAISGQGGTEAFF
abundance: NA; d_gene: NA; j_gene: TRBJ2-2; v_gene: TRBV9; CDR3nt: TGTGCCAGCAGCGTAGTTGGGGCTTTGGGCACCGGGGAGCTGTTTTTT; CDR3aa: CASSVVGALGTGELFF
abundance: once; d_gene: TRBD1; j_gene: TRBJ1-3; v_gene: TRBV11-2; CDR3nt: TGTGCCAGCAGTGAACAGGGGGCGGGAAACACCATATATTTT; CDR3aa: CASSEQGAGNTIYF
abundance: NA; d_gene: TRBD1; j_gene: TRBJ1-1; v_gene: TRBV5-4; CDR3nt: TGTGCCAGCAGCTTAAGAGAGGGGGCGGGGACTGAAGCTTTCTTT; CDR3aa: CASSLREGAGTEAFF
abundance: NA; d_gene: NA; j_gene: TRBJ1-1; v_gene: TRBV4-3; CDR3nt: TGCGCCAGCAGCCAAGATATGAGGTCGGGGGAGACTGAAGCTTTCTTT; CDR3aa: CASSQDMRSGETEAFF
abundance: NA; d_gene: NA; j_gene: TRBJ2-3; v_gene: TRBV7-2; CDR3nt: TGTGCCAGCACCGAGGCGGTATCCGGAGATACGCAGTATTTT; CDR3aa: CASTEAVSGDTQYF
abundance: NA; d_gene: TRBD2; j_gene: TRBJ2-1; v_gene: TRBV10-1; CDR3nt: TGCGCCAGCAGTGACCCTACACTAGCGGGAGCCAGGGAGCAGTTCTTC; CDR3aa: CASSDPTLAGAREQFF
abundance: NA; d_gene: TRBD2; j_gene: TRBJ2-7; v_gene: TRBV5-1; CDR3nt: TGCGCCAGCGGCCTTGGACTAGCGGGAGACGAGCAGTACTTC; CDR3aa: CASGLGLAGDEQYF
abundance: NA; d_gene: TRBD1; j_gene: TRBJ2-3; v_gene: TRBV5-1; CDR3nt: TGCGCCAGCAGCGGGGACAGCCCCACAGATACGCAGTATTTT; CDR3aa: CASSGDSPTDTQYF
abundance: NA; d_gene: TRBD2; j_gene: TRBJ2-7; v_gene: TRBV7-2; CDR3nt: TGTGCCAGCAGCACGGGGGGGGCTAGCGGGGGCGGGGAGCAGTACTTC; CDR3aa: CASSTGGASGGGEQYF
abundance: NA; d_gene: TRBD2; j_gene: TRBJ2-3; v_gene: TRBV29-1; CDR3nt: TGCAGCGCCGCTCGCGGGAGTGGCACAGATACGCAGTATTTT; CDR3aa: CSAARGSGTDTQYF
abundance: NA; d_gene: NA; j_gene: TRBJ1-1; v_gene: TRBV30; CDR3nt: TGTGCCTGGAGTGTATCGGGGGGGACTGAAGCTTTCTTT; CDR3aa: CAWSVSGGTEAFF
abundance: NA; d_gene: TRBD2; j_gene: TRBJ2-5; v_gene: TRBV19; CDR3nt: TGTGCCAGTAACGGGGGGACTGATCAAGAGACCCAGTACTTC; CDR3aa: CASNGGTDQETQYF
abundance: NA; d_gene: TRBD2; j_gene: TRBJ2-7; v_gene: TRBV5-5; CDR3nt: TGTGCCAGCAACTTGGGGGGACTAGCGGGGGGCCTCTCCTACGAGCAGTACTTC; CDR3aa: CASNLGGLAGGLSYEQYF
abundance: NA; d_gene: TRBD2; j_gene: TRBJ2-5; v_gene: TRBV2; CDR3nt: TGTGCCAGCAAGAAGCGGGAGGGAAAAGAGACCCAGTACTTC; CDR3aa: CASKKREGKETQYF
abundance: NA; d_gene: TRBD1; j_gene: TRBJ2-7; v_gene: TRBV7-9; CDR3nt: TGTGCCAGCAGCTTAGCCGGGACAGGGAAGTACGAGCAGTACTTC; CDR3aa: CASSLAGTGKYEQYF
abundance: NA; d_gene: TRBD1; j_gene: TRBJ2-2; v_gene: TRBV5-1; CDR3nt: TGCGCCAGCAGCTTGCGGGACAGGGCCACCGGGGAGCTGTTTTTT; CDR3aa: CASSLRDRATGELFF
abundance: NA; d_gene: NA; j_gene: TRBJ2-3; v_gene: TRBV9; CDR3nt: TGTGCCAGCAGCCCACGCCTACTCGGGGATACGCAGTATTTT; CDR3aa: CASSPRLLGDTQYF
abundance: NA; d_gene: NA; j_gene: TRBJ1-1; v_gene: TRBV10-3; CDR3nt: TGTGCCATCAGTGAGGGGAGGGAGAACACTGAAGCTTTCTTT; CDR3aa: CAISEGRENTEAFF
abundance: NA; d_gene: NA; j_gene: TRBJ2-5; v_gene: TRBV7-2; CDR3nt: TGTGCCAGCAGCTTAGCGGTCAGGGAGACCCAGTACTTC; CDR3aa: CASSLAVRETQYF
abundance: NA; d_gene: TRBD2; j_gene: TRBJ2-3; v_gene: TRBV30; CDR3nt: TGTGCCTGGAGCGGACTAGCGGGCTTCACAGATACGCAGTATTTT; CDR3aa: CAWSGLAGFTDTQYF
abundance: NA; d_gene: TRBD2; j_gene: TRBJ2-5; v_gene: TRBV27; CDR3nt: TGTGCCAGCAGTGTACGTTGGACTAGCGGGGAGGGGTACCAAGAGACCCAGTACTTC; CDR3aa: CASSVRWTSGEGYQETQYF
abundance: NA; d_gene: TRBD1; j_gene: TRBJ1-5; v_gene: TRBV10-3; CDR3nt: TGTGCCATCAGTGAGTCAGGGACAGAGGATCAGCCCCAGCATTTT; CDR3aa: CAISESGTEDQPQHF
abundance: NA; d_gene: TRBD1; j_gene: TRBJ1-3; v_gene: TRBV28; CDR3nt: TGTGCCAGCAGTTTGGACAGGGCCGGAAACACCATATATTTT; CDR3aa: CASSLDRAGNTIYF
abundance: once; d_gene: TRBD1; j_gene: TRBJ1-2; v_gene: TRBV7-2; CDR3nt: TGTGCCAGCAGCTCCGGGGACAGGGGAGGGGGCTACACCTTC; CDR3aa: CASSSGDRGGGYTF
abundance: once; d_gene: TRBD2; j_gene: TRBJ2-3; v_gene: TRBV19; CDR3nt: TGTGCCAGTAGCAAAAAAGGGACTAGCGGGAGAGTGGATACGCAGTATTTT; CDR3aa: CASSKKGTSGRVDTQYF
abundance: NA; d_gene: NA; j_gene: TRBJ2-3; v_gene: TRBV9; CDR3nt: TGTGCCAGCAGCCCCCGCCGGGAGATGTTTACGCAGTATTTT; CDR3aa: CASSPRREMFTQYF
abundance: NA; d_gene: TRBD2; j_gene: TRBJ2-5; v_gene: TRBV19; CDR3nt: TGTGCCAGTACAAATAACGGGCTAGCGGAGATGGAGACCCAGTACTTC; CDR3aa: CASTNNGLAEMETQYF
abundance: NA; d_gene: TRBD2; j_gene: TRBJ2-5; v_gene: TRBV5-6; CDR3nt: TGTGCCAGCAGCTTGGTTTCAACGCGGGAGCTTTGGGAGACCCAGTACTTC; CDR3aa: CASSLVSTRELWETQYF
abundance: NA; d_gene: TRBD2; j_gene: TRBJ2-1; v_gene: TRBV30; CDR3nt: TGTGCCTGGATGATCGGGACTAGCGGGAGTAATGAGCAGTTCTTC; CDR3aa: CAWMIGTSGSNEQFF
abundance: NA; d_gene: TRBD1; j_gene: TRBJ2-2; v_gene: TRBV29-1; CDR3nt: TGCAGCGTTTTAGGACAGGGGGAAAAGCTGTTTTTT; CDR3aa: CSVLGQGEKLFF
abundance: NA; d_gene: NA; j_gene: TRBJ2-7; v_gene: TRBV21-1; CDR3nt: TGTGCCAGCAGCCCAAGGGGGGGGAGTAGCGGGGAGCAGTACTTC; CDR3aa: CASSPRGGSSGEQYF
abundance: NA; d_gene: TRBD1; j_gene: TRBJ2-1; v_gene: TRBV2; CDR3nt: TGTGCCAGCAGGAGGGACAGGGGGATCAATGAGCAGTTCTTC; CDR3aa: CASRRDRGINEQFF